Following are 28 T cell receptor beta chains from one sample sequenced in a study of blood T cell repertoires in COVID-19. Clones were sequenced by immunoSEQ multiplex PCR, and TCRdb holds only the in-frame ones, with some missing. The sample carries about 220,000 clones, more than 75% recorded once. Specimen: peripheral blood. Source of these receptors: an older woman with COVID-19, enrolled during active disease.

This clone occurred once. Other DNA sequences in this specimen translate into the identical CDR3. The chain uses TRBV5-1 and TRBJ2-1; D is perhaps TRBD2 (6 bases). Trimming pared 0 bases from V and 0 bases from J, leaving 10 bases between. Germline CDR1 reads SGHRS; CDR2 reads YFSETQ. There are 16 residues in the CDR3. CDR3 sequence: CASSLGGGSSYNEQFF. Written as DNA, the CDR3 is TGCGCCAGCAGCTTGGGCGGAGGGAGCTCCTACAATGAGCAGTTCTTC.

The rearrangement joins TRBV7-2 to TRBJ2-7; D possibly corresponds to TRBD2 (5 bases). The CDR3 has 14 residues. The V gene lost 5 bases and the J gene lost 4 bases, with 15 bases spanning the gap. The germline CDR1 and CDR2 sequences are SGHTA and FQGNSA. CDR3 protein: CASSTQSGGYEQYF. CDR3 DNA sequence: TGTGCCAGCAGCACACAGAGTGGAGGATACGAGCAGTACTTC. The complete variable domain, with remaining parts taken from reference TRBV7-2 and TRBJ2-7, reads GAGVSQSPSNKVTEKGKDVELRCDPISGHTALYWYRQSLGQGLEFLIYFQGNSAPDKSGLPSDRFSAERTGGSVSTLTIQRTQQEDSAVYLCASSTQSGGYEQYFGPGTRLTVT.

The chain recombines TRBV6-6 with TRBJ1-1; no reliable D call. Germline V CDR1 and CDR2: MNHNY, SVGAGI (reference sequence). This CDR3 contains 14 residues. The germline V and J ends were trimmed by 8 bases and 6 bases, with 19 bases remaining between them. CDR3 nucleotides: TGTGCCAGCCTGAGGGAGAGTGGTGCTGCTGAAGCTTTCTTT. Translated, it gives CASLRESGAAEAFF.

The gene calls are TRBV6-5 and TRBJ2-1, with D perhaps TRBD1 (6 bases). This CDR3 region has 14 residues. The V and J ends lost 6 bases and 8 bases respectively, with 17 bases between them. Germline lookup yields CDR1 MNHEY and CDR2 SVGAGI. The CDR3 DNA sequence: TGTGCCAGCAGCCCCCTGAACAGGGTCGATGAGCAGTTCTTC. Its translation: CASSPLNRVDEQFF.

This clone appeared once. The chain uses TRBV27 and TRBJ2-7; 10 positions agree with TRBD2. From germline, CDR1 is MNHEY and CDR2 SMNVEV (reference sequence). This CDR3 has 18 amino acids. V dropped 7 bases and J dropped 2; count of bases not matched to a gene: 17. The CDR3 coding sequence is TGTGCCAGCATCGCCCAATCCCCACTAGCGGGAAACCCCTACGAGCAGTACTTC. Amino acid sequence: CASIAQSPLAGNPYEQYF.

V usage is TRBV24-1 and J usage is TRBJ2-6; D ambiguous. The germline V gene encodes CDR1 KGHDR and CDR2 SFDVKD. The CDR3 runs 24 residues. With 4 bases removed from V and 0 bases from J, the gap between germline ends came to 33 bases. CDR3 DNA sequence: TGTGCCACCAGTGACCCCCGCCTTTTGGTGTCAGGCGCCCCAACCTGCTCTGGGGCCAACGTCCTGACTTTC. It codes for CATSDPRLLVSGAPTCSGANVLTF.

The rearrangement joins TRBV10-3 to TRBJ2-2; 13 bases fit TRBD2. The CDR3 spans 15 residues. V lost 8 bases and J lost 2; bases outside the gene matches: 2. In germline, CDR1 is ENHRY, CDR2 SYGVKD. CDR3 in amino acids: CAIGTSGTNTGELFF. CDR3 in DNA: TGTGCCATCGGGACTAGCGGGACCAACACCGGGGAGCTGTTTTTT.

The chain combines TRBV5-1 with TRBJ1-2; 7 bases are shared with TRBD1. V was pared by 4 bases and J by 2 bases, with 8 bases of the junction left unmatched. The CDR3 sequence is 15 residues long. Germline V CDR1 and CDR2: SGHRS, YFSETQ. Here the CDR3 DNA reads TGCGCCAGCAGCACAGGGACAGCCCAGAACTATGGCTACACCTTC. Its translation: CASSTGTAQNYGYTF.

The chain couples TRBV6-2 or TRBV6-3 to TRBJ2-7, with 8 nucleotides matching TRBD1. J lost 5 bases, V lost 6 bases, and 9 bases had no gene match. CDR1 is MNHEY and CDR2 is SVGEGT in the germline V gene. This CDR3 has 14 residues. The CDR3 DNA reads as TGTGCCAGCAGCTCCGACAGGGGATCTAACGAGCAGTACTTC. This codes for CASSSDRGSNEQYF.

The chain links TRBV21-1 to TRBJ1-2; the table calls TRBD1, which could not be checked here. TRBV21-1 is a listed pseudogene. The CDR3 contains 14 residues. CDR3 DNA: TGTGCCAGCAGCAAACAAAGGCCAGGGGACGGCTACACCTTC. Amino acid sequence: CASSKQRPGDGYTF.

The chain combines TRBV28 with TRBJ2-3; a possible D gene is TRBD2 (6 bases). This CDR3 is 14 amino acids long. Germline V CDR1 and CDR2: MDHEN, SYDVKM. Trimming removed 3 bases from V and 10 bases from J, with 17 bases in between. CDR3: CASSLEGSVSAQYF. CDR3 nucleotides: TGTGCCAGCAGTTTGGAGGGTTCGGTGTCAGCGCAGTATTTT.

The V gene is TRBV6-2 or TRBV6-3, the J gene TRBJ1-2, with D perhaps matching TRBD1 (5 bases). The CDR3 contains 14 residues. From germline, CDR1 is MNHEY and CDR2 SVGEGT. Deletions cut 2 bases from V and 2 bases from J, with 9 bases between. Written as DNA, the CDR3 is TGTGCCAGCAGTTACGTATCAGGGAACTATGGCTACACCTTC. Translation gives CASSYVSGNYGYTF.

CDR3 nucleotides: TGTGCCAGCAGTGGAACAGGGTTGACTAATGAAAAACTGTTTTTT. Translating it yields CASSGTGLTNEKLFF. This sequence joins TRBV2 and TRBJ1-4, with D maybe TRBD1 (6 bases). Germline loops: CDR1 SNHLY, CDR2 FYNNEI. V lost 4 bases and J 2 bases, leaving 11 bases between the germline ends. There are 15 residues in the CDR3.

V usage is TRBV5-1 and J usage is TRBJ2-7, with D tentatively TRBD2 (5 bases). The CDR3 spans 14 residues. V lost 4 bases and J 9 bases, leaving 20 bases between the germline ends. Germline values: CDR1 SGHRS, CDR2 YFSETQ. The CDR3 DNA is TGCGCCAGCAGCCAATGGGCCGGCACGGGAATGCAGTACTTC. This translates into CASSQWAGTGMQYF.

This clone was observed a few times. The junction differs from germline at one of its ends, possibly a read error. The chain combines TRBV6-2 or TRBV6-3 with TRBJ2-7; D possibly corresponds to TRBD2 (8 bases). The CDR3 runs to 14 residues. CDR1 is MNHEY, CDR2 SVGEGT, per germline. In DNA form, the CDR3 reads TGTGCCAGCAGTTACTCCCCACGACAGGGACTAGTACGGTTC. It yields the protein CASSYSPRQGLVRF.

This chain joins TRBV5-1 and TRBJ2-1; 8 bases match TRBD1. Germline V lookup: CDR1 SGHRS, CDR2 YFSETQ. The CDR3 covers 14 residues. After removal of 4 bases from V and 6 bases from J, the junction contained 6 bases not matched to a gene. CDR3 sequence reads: CASSLRTGTNEQFF. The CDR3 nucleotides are TGCGCCAGCAGCCTGAGGACAGGGACCAATGAGCAGTTCTTC.

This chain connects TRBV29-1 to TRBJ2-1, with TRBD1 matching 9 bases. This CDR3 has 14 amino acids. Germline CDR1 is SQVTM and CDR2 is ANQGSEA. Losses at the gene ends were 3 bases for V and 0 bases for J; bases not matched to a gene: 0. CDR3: CSVEGQGSYNEQFF. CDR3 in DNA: TGCAGCGTTGAGGGACAGGGCTCCTACAATGAGCAGTTCTTC.

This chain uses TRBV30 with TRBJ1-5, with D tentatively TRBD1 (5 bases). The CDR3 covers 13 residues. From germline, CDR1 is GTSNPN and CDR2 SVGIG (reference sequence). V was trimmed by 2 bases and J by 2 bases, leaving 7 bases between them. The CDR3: CAWSKGGNQPQHF. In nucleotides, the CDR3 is TGTGCCTGGAGTAAAGGGGGCAATCAGCCCCAGCATTTT.

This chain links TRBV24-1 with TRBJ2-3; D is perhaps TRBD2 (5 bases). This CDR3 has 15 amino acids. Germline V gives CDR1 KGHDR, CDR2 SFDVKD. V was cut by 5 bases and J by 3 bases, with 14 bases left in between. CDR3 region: CATSALYEGTDTQYF. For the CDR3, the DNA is TGTGCCACCAGTGCCCTGTACGAGGGTACAGATACGCAGTATTTT.

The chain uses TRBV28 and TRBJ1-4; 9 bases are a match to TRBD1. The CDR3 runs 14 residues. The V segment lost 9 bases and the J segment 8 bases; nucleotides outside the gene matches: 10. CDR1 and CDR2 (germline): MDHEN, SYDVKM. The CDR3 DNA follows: TGTGCCAGTGGGACCGGGACAGGGAACGAAAAACTGTTTTTT. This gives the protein CASGTGTGNEKLFF.

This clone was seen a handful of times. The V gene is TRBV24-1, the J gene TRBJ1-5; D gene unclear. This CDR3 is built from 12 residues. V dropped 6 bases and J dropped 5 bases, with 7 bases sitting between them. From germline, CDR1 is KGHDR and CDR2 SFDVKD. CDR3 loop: CATSLGDQPQHF. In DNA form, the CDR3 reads TGTGCCACCAGTTTGGGAGATCAGCCCCAGCATTTT.

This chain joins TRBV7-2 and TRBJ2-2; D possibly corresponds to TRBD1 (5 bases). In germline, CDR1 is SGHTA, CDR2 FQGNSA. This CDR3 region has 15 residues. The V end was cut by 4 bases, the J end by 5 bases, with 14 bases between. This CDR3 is CASSSSGLGTGELFF. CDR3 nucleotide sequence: TGTGCCAGCAGCTCCTCAGGGTTGGGGACCGGGGAGCTGTTTTTT. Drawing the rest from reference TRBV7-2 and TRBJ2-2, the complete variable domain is GAGVSQSPSNKVTEKGKDVELRCDPISGHTALYWYRQSLGQGLEFLIYFQGNSAPDKSGLPSDRFSAERTGGSVSTLTIQRTQQEDSAVYLCASSSSGLGTGELFFGEGSRLTVL.

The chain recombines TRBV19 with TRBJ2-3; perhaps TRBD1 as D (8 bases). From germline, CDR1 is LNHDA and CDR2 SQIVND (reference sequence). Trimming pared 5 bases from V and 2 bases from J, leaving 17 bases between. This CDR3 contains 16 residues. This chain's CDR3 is CASSWEQGGSTDTQYF. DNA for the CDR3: TGTGCCAGTAGTTGGGAACAGGGGGGGTCCACAGATACGCAGTATTTT.

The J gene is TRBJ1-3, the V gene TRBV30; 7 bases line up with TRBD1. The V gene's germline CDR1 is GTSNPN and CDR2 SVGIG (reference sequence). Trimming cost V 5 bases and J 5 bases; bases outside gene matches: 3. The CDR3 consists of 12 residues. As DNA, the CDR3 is TGTGCCTGGGGGGACAGCCGAAACACCATATATTTT. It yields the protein CAWGDSRNTIYF.

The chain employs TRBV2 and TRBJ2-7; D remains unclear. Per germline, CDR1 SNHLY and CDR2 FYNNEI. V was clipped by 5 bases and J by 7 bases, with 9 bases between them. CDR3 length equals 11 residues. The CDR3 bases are TGTGCCAGCAGTCTTGGGCCGGAGCAGTACTTC. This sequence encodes CASSLGPEQYF.

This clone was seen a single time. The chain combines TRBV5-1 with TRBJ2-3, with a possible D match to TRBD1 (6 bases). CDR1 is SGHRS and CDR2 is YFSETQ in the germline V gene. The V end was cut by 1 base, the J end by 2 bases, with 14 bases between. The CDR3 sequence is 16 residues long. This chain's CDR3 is CASSLIAGVTTDTQYF. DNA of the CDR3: TGCGCCAGCAGCTTGATCGCAGGGGTAACCACAGATACGCAGTATTTT.

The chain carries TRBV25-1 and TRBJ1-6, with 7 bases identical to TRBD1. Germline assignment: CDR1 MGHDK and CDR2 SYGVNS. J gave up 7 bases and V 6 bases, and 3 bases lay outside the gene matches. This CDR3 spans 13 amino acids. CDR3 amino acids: CASRDRMNSPLHF. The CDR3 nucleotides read TGTGCCAGCAGGGACAGGATGAATTCACCCCTCCACTTT.

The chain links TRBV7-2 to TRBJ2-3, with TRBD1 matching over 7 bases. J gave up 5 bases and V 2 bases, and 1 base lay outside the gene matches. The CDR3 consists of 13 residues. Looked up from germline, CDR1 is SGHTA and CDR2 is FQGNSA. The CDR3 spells CASSLWDRDTQYF. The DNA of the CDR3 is TGTGCCAGCAGCTTATGGGACAGAGATACGCAGTATTTT.